This TCR beta chain came from a study of shared clonotypes between healthy human individuals. The germline V gene has CDR1 SGHNT and CDR2 YYREEE (reference sequence). The CDR3 spans 14 residues. V lost 1 base, J lost 5 bases, and 9 bases lay in between. Study-wide results and caveats: Some clonotypes were shared by all four sorted-subset donors, while others were not shared. The non-shared ones had lower generation probabilities than the shared ones.

Nashville, Tennessee was home to all donors, who were Caucasian adults. Assay execution proceeded at the deep level. Some clones are missing from TCRdb's copy, which holds only in-frame ones; the method was immunoSEQ multiplex PCR. The sample lists about 2.4 million clones; 85% to 95% were seen once. Comment on this clone: The target antigen is unknown.

Specimen: naive CD4+ T cells sorted from blood. Sample subset: CD45RA+ positively selected. V is TRBV5-4 and J is TRBJ2-2, with D unresolved. The TCR sequence derives from a man between 18 and 35 years old in good health. The CDR3 bases are TGTGCCAGCAGCTTGCGGCCGGATACCGGGGAGCTGTTTTTT. Translation gives CASSLRPDTGELFF. The variable domain in full, with the rest retrieved from reference TRBV5-4 and TRBJ2-2, is ETGVTQSPTHLIKTRGQQVTLRCSSQSGHNTVSWYQQALGQGPQFIFQYYREEENGRGNFPPRFSGLQFPNYSSELNVNALELDDSALYLCASSLRPDTGELFFGEGSRLTVL.